Below, 26 T cell receptor beta chains from the same sample are listed, as sequenced in a study of cytomegalovirus exposure and HLA in healthy donors. This PCR relied on a set of 60 Vbeta primers and 13 Jbeta primers. TCRdb keeps only in-frame clones here, not all; method: immunoSEQ multiplex PCR. The repertoire holds 95,000 to 150,000 clones, with around 85% as singletons. Material: PBMCs. These receptors were obtained from a young man in good health and CMV-seronegative.

The chain uses TRBV28 and TRBJ1-6; D is perhaps TRBD1 (6 bases). The CDR3 is made up of 16 amino acids. The V and J ends lost 5 bases and 3 bases respectively, with 14 bases between them. Germline values: CDR1 MDHEN, CDR2 SYDVKM. CDR3 amino acids: CASSPHREGYNSPLHF. For the CDR3, the DNA is TGTGCCAGCAGTCCCCACAGGGAAGGCTATAATTCACCCCTCCACTTT. The whole variable domain, remainder taken from reference TRBV28 and TRBJ1-6, is DVKVTQSSRYLVKRTGEKVFLECVQDMDHENMFWYRQDPGLGLRLIYFSYDVKMKEKGDIPEGYSVSREKKERFSLILESASTNQTSMYLCASSPHREGYNSPLHFGNGTRLTVT.

As regards this clone: This CDR3 is also generated by other DNA sequences in the sample. J is TRBJ1-3 and V is TRBV7-8; possible D gene TRBD1, 6 bases. Germline V lookup: CDR1 SGHVS, CDR2 FQNEAQ. This CDR3 has 18 residues. V was pared by 2 bases and J by 2 bases, with 19 bases between. Here the CDR3 reads CASSLIPTQGSAGNTIYF. In nucleotides, the CDR3 is TGTGCCAGCAGCTTAATTCCAACACAGGGATCGGCTGGAAACACCATATATTTT. The variable domain in full, with the rest retrieved from reference TRBV7-8 and TRBJ1-3, is GAGVSQSPRYKVAKRGQDVALRCDPISGHVSLFWYQQALGQGPEFLTYFQNEAQLDKSGLPSDRFFAERPEGSVSTLKIQRTQQEDSAVYLCASSLIPTQGSAGNTIYFGEGSWLTVV.

The chain employs TRBV28 and TRBJ2-6; tentative D call: TRBD1 (6 bases). The V end was cut by 6 bases, the J end by 2 bases, with 11 bases between. Germline CDR1 is MDHEN and CDR2 is SYDVKM. The CDR3 spans 15 residues. CDR3 coding DNA: TGTGCCAGCAGCTCACCAGGGGCTGGGGCCAACGTCCTGACTTTC. Amino acid sequence: CASSSPGAGANVLTF.

The chain links TRBV5-4 to TRBJ1-1; D is possibly TRBD1 (5 bases). With 0 bases removed from V and 6 bases from J, the gap between germline ends came to 12 bases. CDR3 length: 14 residues. CDR1 and CDR2 from the germline V gene are SGHNT and YYREEE (reference sequence). The CDR3 loop reads CASSLVQGSAEAFF. In DNA form, the CDR3 reads TGTGCCAGCAGCTTGGTTCAGGGATCGGCTGAAGCTTTCTTT. Together with reference TRBV5-4 and TRBJ1-1, the CDR3 gives the full variable domain: ETGVTQSPTHLIKTRGQQVTLRCSSQSGHNTVSWYQQALGQGPQFIFQYYREEENGRGNFPPRFSGLQFPNYSSELNVNALELDDSALYLCASSLVQGSAEAFFGQGTRLTVV.

Notes on this clone: Mismatch with germline at one junction end may stem from a read error. The CDR3 DNA reads TGTGCCTGGAGGGGGGGGCCTGGGGCCAACGGCCTGACTTTC. Amino acids: CAWRGGPGANGLTF. The chain carries TRBV30 and TRBJ2-6; the D gene is possibly TRBD2 (7 bases). Germline values: CDR1 GTSNPN, CDR2 SVGIG (reference sequence). The CDR3 runs 14 residues.

The chain has TRBV6-4 and TRBJ1-4; D not certain. CDR1 and CDR2 (germline): MRHNA, SNTAGT. V gave up 3 bases and J gave up 6 bases, with 5 bases separating them. CDR3 length equals 12 residues. DNA for the CDR3: TGTGCCAGCAGTGATGCGGATGAAAAACTGTTTTTT. Its protein product is CASSDADEKLFF.

There are a few counts of this clone. J is TRBJ2-7 and V is TRBV6-1; D unresolved. Germline loops: CDR1 MNHNS, CDR2 SASEGT. This CDR3 spans 13 amino acids. Trimming cost V 1 base and J 4 bases, with 8 bases left between them. The CDR3 region has the DNA TGTGCCAGCAGTGAAGTCGGAGATTACGAGCAGTACTTC. It translates to CASSEVGDYEQYF.

Note on this clone: The same CDR3 can be traced to other DNA sequences in this sample. The chain joins TRBV11-3 to TRBJ2-7, with D perhaps matching TRBD2 (7 bases). With 1 base removed from V and 3 bases from J, the gap between germline ends came to 10 bases. Looked up from germline, CDR1 is SGHNT and CDR2 is YENEEA. The CDR3 spans 14 residues. The CDR3 region is CASSLAGGDYEQYF. Here the CDR3 DNA reads TGTGCCAGCAGCTTAGCGGGGGGCGACTACGAGCAGTACTTC.

The chain links TRBV27 to TRBJ2-5, with 11 bases fitting TRBD2. TRBJ2-7 matches the DNA end more closely, so the J call is doubtful. The CDR3 length is 16 residues. Germline lookup yields CDR1 MNHEY and CDR2 SMNVEV (reference sequence). The DNA of the CDR3 is TGTGCCAGCAGTTTACTGACTAGCGGGATCCCCTACGAGCAGTACTTC. Translating it yields CASSLLTSGIPYEQYF.

This clone was observed a few times. The chain uses TRBV19 and TRBJ2-2, with TRBD1 matching over 8 bases. CDR1 LNHDA and CDR2 SQIVND come from the germline V gene (reference sequence). The CDR3 extends over 14 amino acids. V lost 6 bases and J lost 1; bases outside the gene matches: 1. CDR3 in DNA: TGTGCCAGTAGGGGGACAGGGAACACCGGGGAGCTGTTTTTT. Translation gives CASRGTGNTGELFF.

This rearrangement joins TRBV29-1 to TRBJ2-5; D remains ambiguous. Germline values: CDR1 SQVTM, CDR2 ANQGSEA. The V and J ends lost 4 bases and 1 base respectively, with 7 bases between them. CDR3 length: 12 residues. CDR3 sequence: CSVAPGQETQYF. CDR3 DNA sequence: TGCAGCGTTGCCCCGGGCCAAGAGACCCAGTACTTC.

This sequence joins TRBV27 and TRBJ1-5, with 7 bases lining up with TRBD1. The J segment lost 1 base and the V segment lost 4 bases, leaving 1 base of the junction unmatched. CDR3 size: 14 residues. The V gene's germline CDR1 is MNHEY and CDR2 SMNVEV (reference sequence). The CDR3 is CASSSGGSNQPQHF. CDR3 DNA sequence: TGTGCCAGCAGTTCAGGGGGGAGCAATCAGCCCCAGCATTTT.

A word on this clone: The junction does not match germline at one end; this may be a read error. J is TRBJ2-4 and V is TRBV28; D ambiguous. The CDR3 loop spans 12 amino acids. Germline lookup yields CDR1 MDHEN and CDR2 SYDVKM. The CDR3 nucleotides read TGTGCCAGCAGTTTACAGGCGAACAGTCAGTACTTC. It encodes CASSLQANSQYF.

The DNA of the CDR3 is TGCGCCAGCAGTGAGATTGGAGGGGGCGATACGCAGTATTTT. This encodes CASSEIGGGDTQYF. This sequence joins TRBV10-2 and TRBJ2-3, with D tentatively TRBD1 (7 bases). This CDR3 has 14 amino acids. The V and J ends lost 2 bases and 6 bases respectively, with 12 bases between them. Germline V CDR1 and CDR2: WSHSY, SAAADI.

J is TRBJ2-7 and V is TRBV2, with a tentative D call TRBD2 (6 bases). Germline loops: CDR1 SNHLY, CDR2 FYNNEI. Trimming removed 7 bases at V and 3 bases at J, with 13 bases between. This CDR3 has 13 amino acids. The CDR3 region has the DNA TGTGCCAGCACTCAGACGGGAGTCTACGAGCAGTACTTC. Translation gives CASTQTGVYEQYF.

This clone was recorded once. As DNA, the CDR3 is TGTGCCAGTAGTATGCTAGCGGGGGGAGACACCGGGGAGCTGTTTTTT. Protein: CASSMLAGGDTGELFF. V usage is TRBV19 and J usage is TRBJ2-2, with TRBD2 matching over 11 bases. This CDR3 spans 16 amino acids. The trim removed 3 bases at V and 3 bases at J, leaving 3 bases unmatched. Germline CDR1 reads LNHDA; CDR2 reads SQIVND (reference sequence). Looking up the rest from reference TRBV19 and TRBJ2-2 gives the full variable domain: DGGITQSPKYLFRKEGQNVTLSCEQNLNHDAMYWYRQDPGQGLRLIYYSQIVNDFQKGDIAEGYSVSREKKESFPLTVTSAQKNPTAFYLCASSMLAGGDTGELFFGEGSRLTVL.

The J gene is TRBJ2-7, the V gene TRBV9; 10 nucleotides line up with TRBD2. There are 17 residues in the CDR3. The V and J ends lost 0 bases and 3 bases, in that order; junction bases with no gene match: 9. Germline loops: CDR1 SGDLS, CDR2 YYNGEE. In DNA form, the CDR3 reads TGTGCCAGCAGCGTAGATCCTAGCGGGGGTGTCTACTACGAGCAGTACTTC. This sequence encodes CASSVDPSGGVYYEQYF. The full variable domain, rest sourced from reference TRBV9 and TRBJ2-7, is DSGVTQTPKHLITATGQRVTLRCSPRSGDLSVYWYQQSLDQGLQFLIQYYNGEERAKGNILERFSAQQFPDLHSELNLSSLELGDSALYFCASSVDPSGGVYYEQYFGPGTRLTVT.

V gene TRBV6-4 combines with J gene TRBJ2-3; D not certain. The germline V gene encodes CDR1 MRHNA and CDR2 SNTAGT. The ends were cut back, 0 bases at V and 5 bases at J, with 9 bases in the middle. This CDR3 has 14 residues. This CDR3 reads CASSDSADLDTQYF. In nucleotides, the CDR3 is TGTGCCAGCAGTGACTCGGCTGACTTAGATACGCAGTATTTT.

The genes are TRBV27 and TRBJ2-3; TRBD2 aligns across 11 bases. Germline assignment: CDR1 MNHEY and CDR2 SMNVEV (reference sequence). The V gene end was trimmed by 3 bases and the J gene end by 7 bases; junction bases not matched to a gene: 15. The CDR3 is made up of 18 amino acids. The CDR3 DNA follows: TGTGCCAGCAGTTTCCCCGGGTGGAGTAGCGGGGGGGCGAATACGCAGTATTTT. Translated, it gives CASSFPGWSSGGANTQYF.

This sequence joins TRBV7-7 and TRBJ2-5; 10 bases are a match to TRBD2. After removal of 5 bases from V and 3 bases from J, the junction contained 3 bases not matched to a gene. The germline gives CDR1 SSHAT, CDR2 FNYEAQ (reference sequence). The length of the CDR3 is 14 residues. CDR3 loop: CASSPGLAKETQYF. The CDR3 DNA reads TGTGCCAGCAGCCCGGGACTAGCGAAAGAGACCCAGTACTTC.

This chain connects TRBV11-3 to TRBJ1-1; D may be TRBD1 (5 bases). The CDR3 is 14 amino acids. Germline loops: CDR1 SGHNT, CDR2 YENEEA. The V gene lost 2 bases and the J gene lost 3 bases, with 10 bases spanning the gap. The CDR3 loop is CASSLRGGDTEAFF. CDR3 DNA: TGTGCCAGCAGCTTAAGGGGTGGAGACACTGAAGCTTTCTTT.

V is TRBV6-5 and J is TRBJ1-2, with D tentatively TRBD1 (6 bases). The germline V and J ends were trimmed by 6 bases and 8 bases, with 16 bases remaining between them. Per germline, CDR1 MNHEY and CDR2 SVGAGI. The CDR3 extends over 13 amino acids. The CDR3 region is CASRAASGEGYTF. The CDR3 coding sequence is TGTGCCAGCAGAGCAGCTTCAGGGGAGGGCTACACCTTC.

The chain links TRBV19 to TRBJ1-1; TRBD1 aligns across 7 bases. The CDR3 runs to 15 residues. The ends lost 6 bases at V and 1 base at J; junction bases unmatched: 8. Germline loops: CDR1 LNHDA, CDR2 SQIVND (reference sequence). In DNA form, the CDR3 reads TGTGCCAGTAGACCGACAGGGTGGGAGAACACTGAAGCTTTCTTT. Translation gives CASRPTGWENTEAFF.

The V gene is TRBV5-6, the J gene TRBJ2-3, with 8 bases identical to TRBD1. This CDR3 is 16 amino acids long. The V gene end was trimmed by 0 bases and the J gene end by 4 bases; junction bases not matched to a gene: 7. Germline CDR1 is SGHDT and CDR2 is YYEEEE. CDR3 coding DNA: TGTGCCAGCAGCTTGGACGGACAGGGAATTGCAGATACGCAGTATTTT. This sequence encodes CASSLDGQGIADTQYF. The whole variable domain, filled in from reference TRBV5-6 and TRBJ2-3, reads DAGVTQSPTHLIKTRGQQVTLRCSPKSGHDTVSWYQQALGQGPQFIFQYYEEEERQRGNFPDRFSGHQFPNYSSELNVNALLLGDSALYLCASSLDGQGIADTQYFGPGTRLTVL.

The chain employs TRBV11-2 and TRBJ1-2; 7 bases are shared with TRBD1. V lost 3 bases, J lost 4 bases, and 8 bases stayed unmatched. CDR3 length: 15 amino acids. Looked up from germline, CDR1 is SGHAT and CDR2 is FQNNGV. CDR3 DNA: TGTGCCAGCAGCTTTGACCTTACAGGGGTCTATGGCTACACCTTC. The encoded protein is CASSFDLTGVYGYTF.

V gene TRBV5-4 combines with J gene TRBJ2-7; 10 nucleotides agree with TRBD2. J was trimmed by 5 bases and V by 0 bases; bases with no gene match: 5. The V gene's germline CDR1 is SGHNT and CDR2 YYREEE (reference sequence). The CDR3 totals 15 residues. The CDR3 bases are TGTGCCAGCAGCTTGGGAATAACTAGCGGGGACGAGCAGTACTTC. Protein product: CASSLGITSGDEQYF.